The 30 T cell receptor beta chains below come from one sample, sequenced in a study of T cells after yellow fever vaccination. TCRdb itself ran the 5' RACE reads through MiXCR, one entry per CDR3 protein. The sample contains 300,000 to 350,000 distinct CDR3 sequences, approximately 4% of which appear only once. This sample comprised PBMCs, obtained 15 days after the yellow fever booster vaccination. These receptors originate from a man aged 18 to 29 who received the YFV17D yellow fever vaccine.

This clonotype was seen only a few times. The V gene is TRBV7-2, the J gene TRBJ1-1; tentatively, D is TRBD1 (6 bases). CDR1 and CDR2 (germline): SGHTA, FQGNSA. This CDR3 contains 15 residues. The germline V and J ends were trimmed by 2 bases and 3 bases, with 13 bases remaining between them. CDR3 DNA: TGTGCCAGCAGCTTAATTGGGGGCATGGACACTGAAGCTTTCTTT. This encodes CASSLIGGMDTEAFF.

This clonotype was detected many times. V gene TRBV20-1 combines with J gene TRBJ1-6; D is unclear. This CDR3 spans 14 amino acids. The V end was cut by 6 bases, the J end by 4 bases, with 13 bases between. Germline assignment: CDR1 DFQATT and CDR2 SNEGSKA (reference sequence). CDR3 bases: TGCAGTGCGAGCCCGGGAGATTATAATTCACCCCTCCACTTT. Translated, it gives CSASPGDYNSPLHF.

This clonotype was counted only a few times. CDR3: CASSPRTGLSTEAFF. The CDR3 nucleotides are TGTGCCAGCAGTCCCCGGACAGGGCTGTCCACTGAAGCTTTCTTT. The V gene is TRBV12-3 or TRBV12-4, the J gene TRBJ1-1; TRBD1 agrees at 8 bases. The V and J ends lost 5 bases and 4 bases, in that order; junction bases with no gene match: 9. This CDR3 is 15 amino acids long.

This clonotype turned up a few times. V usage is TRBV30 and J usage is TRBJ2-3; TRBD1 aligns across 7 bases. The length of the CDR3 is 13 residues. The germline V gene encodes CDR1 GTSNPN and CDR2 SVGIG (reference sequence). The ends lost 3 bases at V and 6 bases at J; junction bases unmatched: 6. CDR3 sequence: CAWSVQGVDTQYF. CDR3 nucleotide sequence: TGTGCCTGGAGCGTCCAGGGGGTGGATACGCAGTATTTT.

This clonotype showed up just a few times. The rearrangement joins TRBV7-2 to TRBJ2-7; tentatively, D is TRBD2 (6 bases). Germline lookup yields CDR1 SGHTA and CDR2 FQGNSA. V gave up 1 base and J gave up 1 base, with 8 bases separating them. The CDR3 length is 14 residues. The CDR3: CASSLGGRSYEQYV. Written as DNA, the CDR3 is TGTGCCAGCAGCTTAGGAGGGAGGTCCTACGAGCAGTACGTC.

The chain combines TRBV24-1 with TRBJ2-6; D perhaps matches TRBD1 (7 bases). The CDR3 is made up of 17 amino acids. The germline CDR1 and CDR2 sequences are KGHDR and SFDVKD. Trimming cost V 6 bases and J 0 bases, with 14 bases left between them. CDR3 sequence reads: CATSSQGGISGANVLTF. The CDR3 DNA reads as TGTGCCACCAGTTCCCAGGGGGGTATCTCTGGGGCCAACGTCCTGACTTTC.

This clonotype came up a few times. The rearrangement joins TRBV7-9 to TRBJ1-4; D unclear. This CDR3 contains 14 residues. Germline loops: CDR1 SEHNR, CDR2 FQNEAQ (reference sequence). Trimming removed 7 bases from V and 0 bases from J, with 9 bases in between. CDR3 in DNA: TGTGCCAGCACCTTTTCGGCAACTAATGAAAAACTGTTTTTT. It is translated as CASTFSATNEKLFF. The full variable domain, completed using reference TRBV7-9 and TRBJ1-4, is DTGVSQNPRHKITKRGQNVTFRCDPISEHNRLYWYRQTLGQGPEFLTYFQNEAQLEKSRLLSDRFSAERPKGSFSTLEIQRTEQGDSAMYLCASTFSATNEKLFFGSGTQLSVL.

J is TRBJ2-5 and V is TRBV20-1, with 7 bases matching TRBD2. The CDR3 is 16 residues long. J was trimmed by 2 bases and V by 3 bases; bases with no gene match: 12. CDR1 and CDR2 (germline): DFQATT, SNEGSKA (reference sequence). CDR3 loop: CSARIHLAGDQETQYF. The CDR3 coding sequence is TGCAGTGCTAGGATTCATCTGGCGGGGGATCAAGAGACCCAGTACTTC.

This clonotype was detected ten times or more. The CDR3: CASRTSGFLEQFF. DNA for the CDR3: TGTGCCAGCAGGACAAGCGGCTTTTTGGAGCAGTTCTTC. V and J are TRBV7-9 and TRBJ2-1; a possible D gene is TRBD2 (5 bases). CDR1 SEHNR and CDR2 FQNEAQ come from the germline V gene (reference sequence). This CDR3 spans 13 amino acids. Trimming stripped 6 bases from V and 10 bases from J, with 16 bases between.

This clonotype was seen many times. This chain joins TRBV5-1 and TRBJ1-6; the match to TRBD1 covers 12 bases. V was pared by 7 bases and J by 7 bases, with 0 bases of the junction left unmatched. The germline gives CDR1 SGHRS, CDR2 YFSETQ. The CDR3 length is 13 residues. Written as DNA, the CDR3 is TGCGCCAGCGGGACAGGGGGCAATTCACCCCTCCACTTT. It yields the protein CASGTGGNSPLHF.

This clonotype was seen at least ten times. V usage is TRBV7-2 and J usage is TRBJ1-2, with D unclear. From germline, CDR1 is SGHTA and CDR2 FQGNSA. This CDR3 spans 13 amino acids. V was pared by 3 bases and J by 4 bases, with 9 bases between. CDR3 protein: CASSFPGSYGYTF. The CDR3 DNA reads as TGTGCCAGCAGCTTCCCGGGAAGCTATGGCTACACCTTC.

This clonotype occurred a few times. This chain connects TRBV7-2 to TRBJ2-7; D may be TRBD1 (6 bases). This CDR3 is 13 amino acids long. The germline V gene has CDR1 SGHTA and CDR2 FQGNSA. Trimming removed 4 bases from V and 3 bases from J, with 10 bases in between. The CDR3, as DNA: TGTGCCAGCAGCTCCCTAGGGGGCTACGAGCAGTACGTC. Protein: CASSSLGGYEQYV.

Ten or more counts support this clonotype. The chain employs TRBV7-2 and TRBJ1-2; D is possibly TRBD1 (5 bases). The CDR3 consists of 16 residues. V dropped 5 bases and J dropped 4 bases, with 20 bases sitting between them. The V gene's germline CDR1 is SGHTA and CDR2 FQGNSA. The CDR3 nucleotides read TGTGCCAGCAGCCCCCACTCAGGTCGGGGGATCTATGGCTACACCTTC. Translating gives CASSPHSGRGIYGYTF.

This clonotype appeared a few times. The CDR3 is CASSDPNRAGYTF. The CDR3 DNA reads TGTGCCAGCAGTGACCCGAACAGGGCCGGCTACACCTTC. V and J are TRBV25-1 and TRBJ1-2, with a weak D call TRBD1 (6 bases). Deletions cut 3 bases from V and 8 bases from J, with 13 bases between. Germline V gene sequence: CDR1 MGHDK, CDR2 SYGVNS. The CDR3 spans 13 residues.

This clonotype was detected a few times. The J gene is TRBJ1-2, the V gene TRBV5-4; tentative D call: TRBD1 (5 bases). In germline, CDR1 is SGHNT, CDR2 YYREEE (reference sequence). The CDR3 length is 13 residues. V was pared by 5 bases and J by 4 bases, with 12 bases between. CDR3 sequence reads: CASRPQGAYGYTF. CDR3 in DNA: TGTGCCAGCAGACCGCAGGGAGCCTATGGCTACACCTTC.

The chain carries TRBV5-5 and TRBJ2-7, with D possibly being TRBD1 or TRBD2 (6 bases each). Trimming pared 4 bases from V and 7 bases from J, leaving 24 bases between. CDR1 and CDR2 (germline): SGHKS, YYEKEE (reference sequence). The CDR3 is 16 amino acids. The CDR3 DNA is TGTGCCAGCAGCCCAGATATAGGGGGGACCCCTTGGGAGCAGTACGTC. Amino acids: CASSPDIGGTPWEQYV.

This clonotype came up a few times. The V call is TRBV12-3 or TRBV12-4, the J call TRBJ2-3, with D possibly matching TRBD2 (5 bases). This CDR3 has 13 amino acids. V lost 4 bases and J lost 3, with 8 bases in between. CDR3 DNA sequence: TGTGCCAGCAGTTGGCCGGGGACAGATACGCAGTATTTT. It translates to CASSWPGTDTQYF.

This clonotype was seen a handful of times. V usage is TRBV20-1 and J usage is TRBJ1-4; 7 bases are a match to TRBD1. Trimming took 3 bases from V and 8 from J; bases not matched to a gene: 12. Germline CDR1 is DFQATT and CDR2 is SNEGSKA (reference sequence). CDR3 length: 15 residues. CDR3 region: CSARPTTGVSEKLFF. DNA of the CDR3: TGCAGTGCTAGGCCCACTACAGGGGTCTCCGAAAAACTGTTTTTT.

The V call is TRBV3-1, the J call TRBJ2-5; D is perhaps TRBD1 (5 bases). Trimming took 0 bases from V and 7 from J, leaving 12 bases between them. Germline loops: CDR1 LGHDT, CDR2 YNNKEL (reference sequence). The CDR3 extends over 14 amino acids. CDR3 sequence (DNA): TGTGCCAGCAGCCAAGAGAGGCAGGGCGGGACCCAGTACTTC. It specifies CASSQERQGGTQYF.

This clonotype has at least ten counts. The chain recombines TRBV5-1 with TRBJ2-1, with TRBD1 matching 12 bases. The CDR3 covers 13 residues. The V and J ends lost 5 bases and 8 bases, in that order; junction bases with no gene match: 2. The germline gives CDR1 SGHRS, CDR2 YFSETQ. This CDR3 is CASRGQGADEQFF. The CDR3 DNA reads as TGCGCCAGCAGGGGACAGGGGGCTGATGAGCAGTTCTTC.

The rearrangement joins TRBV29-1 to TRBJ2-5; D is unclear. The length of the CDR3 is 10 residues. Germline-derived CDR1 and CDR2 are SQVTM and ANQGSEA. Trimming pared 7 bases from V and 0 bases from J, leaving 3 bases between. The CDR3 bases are TGCAGCGCGAACCAAGAGACCCAGTACTTC. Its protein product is CSANQETQYF.

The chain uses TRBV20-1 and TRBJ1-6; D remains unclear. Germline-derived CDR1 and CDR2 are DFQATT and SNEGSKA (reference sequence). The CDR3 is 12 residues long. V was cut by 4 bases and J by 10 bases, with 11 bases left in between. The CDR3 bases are TGCAGTGCTAAGGCAGAATACTCACCCCTCCACTTT. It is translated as CSAKAEYSPLHF.

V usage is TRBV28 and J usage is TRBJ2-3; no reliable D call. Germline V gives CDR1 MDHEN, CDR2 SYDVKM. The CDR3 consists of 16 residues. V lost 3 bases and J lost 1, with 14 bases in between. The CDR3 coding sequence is TGTGCCAGCAGTTTTTCAGTAGTCGGCGGCACAGATACGCAGTATTTT. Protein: CASSFSVVGGTDTQYF.

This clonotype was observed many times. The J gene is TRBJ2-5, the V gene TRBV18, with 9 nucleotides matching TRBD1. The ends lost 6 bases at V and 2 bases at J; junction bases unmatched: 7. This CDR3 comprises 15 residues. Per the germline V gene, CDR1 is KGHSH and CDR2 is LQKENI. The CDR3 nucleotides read TGTGCCAGCTCGTCCGGGACAGGGTTGCAAGAGACCCAGTACTTC. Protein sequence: CASSSGTGLQETQYF.

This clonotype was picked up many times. The DNA for the CDR3 is TGTGCCAGCAGTTATCGTTGGGGTACTAACTATGGCTACACCTTC. Translating gives CASSYRWGTNYGYTF. V gene TRBV6-5 combines with J gene TRBJ1-2; D is unresolved. Germline CDR1 is MNHEY and CDR2 is SVGAGI. V dropped 3 bases and J dropped 0 bases, with 11 bases sitting between them. This CDR3 contains 15 residues.

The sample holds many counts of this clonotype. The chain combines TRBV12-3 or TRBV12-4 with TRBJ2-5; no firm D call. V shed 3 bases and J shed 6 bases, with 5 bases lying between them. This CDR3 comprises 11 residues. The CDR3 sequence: CASSFLKTQYF. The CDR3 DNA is TGTGCCAGCAGTTTTCTGAAGACCCAGTACTTC.

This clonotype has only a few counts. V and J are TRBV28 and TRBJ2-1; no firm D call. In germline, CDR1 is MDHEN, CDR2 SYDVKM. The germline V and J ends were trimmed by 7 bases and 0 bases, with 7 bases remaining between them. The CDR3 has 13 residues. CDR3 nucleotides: TGTGCCAGCATCGAAAGCTCCTACAATGAGCAGTTCTTC. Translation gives CASIESSYNEQFF. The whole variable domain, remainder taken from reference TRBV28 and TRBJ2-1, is DVKVTQSSRYLVKRTGEKVFLECVQDMDHENMFWYRQDPGLGLRLIYFSYDVKMKEKGDIPEGYSVSREKKERFSLILESASTNQTSMYLCASIESSYNEQFFGPGTRLTVL.

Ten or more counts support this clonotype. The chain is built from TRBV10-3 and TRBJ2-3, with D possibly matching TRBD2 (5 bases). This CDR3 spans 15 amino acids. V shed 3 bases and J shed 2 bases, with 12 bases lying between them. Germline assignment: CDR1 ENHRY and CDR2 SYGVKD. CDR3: CAISERTPHTDTQYF. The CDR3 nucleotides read TGTGCCATCAGTGAAAGGACTCCACACACAGATACGCAGTATTTT.

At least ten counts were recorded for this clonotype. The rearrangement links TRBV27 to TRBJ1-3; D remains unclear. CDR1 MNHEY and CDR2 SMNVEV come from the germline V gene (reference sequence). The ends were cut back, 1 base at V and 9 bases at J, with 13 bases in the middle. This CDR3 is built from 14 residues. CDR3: CASSLLPGLSTIYF. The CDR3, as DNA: TGTGCCAGCAGTTTATTACCAGGTCTCAGCACCATATATTTT.

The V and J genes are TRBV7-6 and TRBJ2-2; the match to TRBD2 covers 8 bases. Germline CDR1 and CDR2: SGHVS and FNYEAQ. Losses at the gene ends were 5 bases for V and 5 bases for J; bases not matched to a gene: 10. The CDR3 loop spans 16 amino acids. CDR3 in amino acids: CASSTTLRGGTGELFF. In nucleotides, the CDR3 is TGTGCCAGCAGCACGACCCTACGGGGGGGTACCGGGGAGCTGTTTTTT. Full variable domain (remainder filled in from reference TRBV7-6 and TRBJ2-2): GAGVSQSPRYKVTKRGQDVALRCDPISGHVSLYWYRQALGQGPEFLTYFNYEAQQDKSGLPNDRFSAERPEGSISTLTIQRTEQRDSAMYRCASSTTLRGGTGELFFGEGSRLTVL.